The clone carrying this TCR beta chain came up many times. As yet, its antigen is unknown. These data are taken from a study of breast tumors, draining lymph nodes, adjacent tissues. Trimming took 10 bases from V and 4 from J, leaving 9 bases between them. The CDR3 runs 11 residues. Germline CDR1 KGHDR, CDR2 SFDVKD. Whole-study results and caveats: Data fit most tumor T cells coming from lymph node, expanding in tumor. Compared with basal-like, luminal-like tumors shared significantly more repertoire with nontumor tissue. Tumor TCR diversity was below lymph nodes but above nontumor tissue.

Samples came from axillary lymph nodes draining the breast cancer. TCRdb re-called the multiplex PCR reads through MiXCR, storing one row per CDR3 protein. The profile covers fewer than 300,000 distinct CDR3 sequences, with about 34% appearing a single time and 1.4% taken by the ten largest. Sequencing was done on a sample of axillary lymph node tissue. The TCR sequence derives from a female donor with breast cancer. Some clones in this sample may be carry-over from other donors' samples. This chain connects TRBV24-1 to TRBJ2-5; the D gene is possibly TRBD1 (6 bases). This chain's CDR3 is CATQGGETQYF. In DNA form, the CDR3 reads TGTGCCACACAGGGTGGAGAGACCCAGTACTTC.